Sequencing of this T cell receptor beta chain was carried out in a study of blood T cell repertoires in COVID-19. At the level of the study: Samples taken during acute and convalescent COVID-19 were collected in the United States, Italy and Spain.

Germline lookup yields CDR1 SGDLS and CDR2 YYNGEE. CDR3 length equals 16 residues. V was clipped by 0 bases and J by 4 bases, with 16 bases between them. In the authors' methods: Scientists estimated how many nucleated cells there were by amplifying reference gene primers. Profiling relied on immunoSEQ multiplex PCR, and the TCRdb table lists in-frame clones only, not all of them. D and trimming were read from the DNA, whereas the V and J calls and clone size are those reported in that table. The sample yields under 300,000 clones, 80% to 90% seen once. The sequence came from a woman younger than 35 who had recovered from COVID-19. This rearrangement joins TRBV9 to TRBJ1-1; D is ambiguous. Sequencing used PBMCs or T cells enriched from blood (not recorded which). The CDR3 spells CASSVEEVGLGTEAFF. The CDR3 nucleotides read TGTGCCAGCAGCGTAGAGGAGGTCGGACTTGGCACTGAAGCTTTCTTT.